The rows below give T cell receptor beta chains drawn from one sample of a study of vaccination and CD4 T cells after COVID-19. From the PCR reads, TCRdb called clonotypes with MiXCR, one entry per CDR3 protein. The sample yields about 13,000 distinct CDR3 sequences, more than 45% seen once. These receptors lack a known antigen. Material: CD4+ T cells from blood, cultured in vitro. These receptor sequences come from a human donor who had recovered from COVID-19. The CDR3 runs from the conserved cysteine through the conserved F or W. A D gene is named only where the DNA matches it firmly. Clone size appears in some rows only: once, few, many, or a class for an expanded clone.

cdr3_aa,cdr3_nt,v_call,j_call,d_call,clone_size
CASSTRQGLGGNTIYF,TGTGCCAGCAGCACCCGACAGGGGCTAGGCGGAAACACCATATATTTT,TRBV7-2,TRBJ1-3,TRBD1,.
CASSPPRWGAVGFNEQFF,TGTGCCAGCAGCCCACCCCGGTGGGGCGCGGTGGGTTTCAATGAGCAGTTCTTC,TRBV11-2,TRBJ2-1,.,.
CASSRQGANKRSYEQYF,TGTGCCAGCAGTAGACAGGGGGCGAACAAAAGATCCTACGAGCAGTACTTC,TRBV12-3/TRBV12-4,TRBJ2-7,TRBD1,.
CASSPLLGAGGYTF,TGCGCCAGCAGCCCCCTCCTCGGGGCGGGGGGCTACACCTTC,TRBV5-1,TRBJ1-2,.,.
CASSSARGSSNQPQHF,TGTGCCAGCAGTTCCGCCAGGGGTTCGAGCAATCAGCCCCAGCATTTT,TRBV6-5,TRBJ1-5,.,.
CSVGLQPGELFF,TGCAGCGTGGGATTACAGCCCGGGGAGCTGTTTTTT,TRBV29-1,TRBJ2-2,.,once
CSARTSGRDPDTQYF,TGCAGTGCTAGGACTAGCGGGAGAGACCCAGATACGCAGTATTTT,TRBV20-1,TRBJ2-3,TRBD2,.
CASSLALWDNEQFF,TGTGCCAGCAGCTTAGCCCTCTGGGACAATGAGCAGTTCTTC,TRBV7-8,TRBJ2-1,.,.
CSARVTPYQPQHF,TGCAGTGCTAGAGTGACACCTTATCAGCCCCAGCATTTT,TRBV20-1,TRBJ1-5,.,.
CASSLDLWGTGGKNTEAFF,TGTGCCAGCAGCTTAGATCTTTGGGGAACAGGGGGCAAGAACACTGAAGCTTTCTTT,TRBV11-3,TRBJ1-1,TRBD1,.
CAISEGQGKATDTQYF,TGTGCCATCAGTGAGGGACAGGGGAAAGCCACAGATACGCAGTATTTT,TRBV10-3,TRBJ2-3,TRBD1,.
CASSSRGETQYF,TGTGCCAGTAGTAGTAGGGGGGAGACCCAGTACTTC,TRBV19,TRBJ2-5,.,.
CASTPGTPPYEQYF,TGTGCCAGTACCCCCGGGACGCCACCCTACGAGCAGTACTTC,TRBV19,TRBJ2-7,.,.
CSGQSSTDTQYF,TGCAGTGGGCAGTCTAGCACAGATACGCAGTATTTT,TRBV20-1,TRBJ2-3,.,.
CASSTGTGFGYTF,TGTGCCAGCAGCACCGGGACAGGGTTCGGCTACACCTTC,TRBV2,TRBJ1-2,TRBD1,few
CSGTWGRGLTAEAFF,TGCAGTGGTACCTGGGGCAGGGGGCTTACTGCTGAAGCTTTCTTT,TRBV20-1,TRBJ1-1,TRBD1,few
CATSDSWRQGETQYF,TGTGCCACCAGTGATTCCTGGAGACAGGGAGAGACCCAGTACTTC,TRBV24-1,TRBJ2-5,TRBD1,few
CASKGQGAAIRNNSPLHF,TGTGCCAGTAAGGGCCAGGGGGCCGCTATTCGGAATAATTCACCCCTCCACTTT,TRBV19,TRBJ1-6,TRBD1,few
CSARGGSYQPQHF,TGCAGTGCTAGAGGGGGCAGTTATCAGCCCCAGCATTTT,TRBV20-1,TRBJ1-5,.,once
CASSPDRGRGAFF,TGTGCCAGCAGCCCGGACAGGGGCCGAGGGGCTTTCTTT,TRBV12-3/TRBV12-4,TRBJ1-1,TRBD1,.
CSAQSAGATDTQYF,TGCAGCGCCCAGTCGGCGGGAGCTACAGATACGCAGTATTTT,TRBV29-1,TRBJ2-3,TRBD2,medium-sized
CASSPRKTGQPTGETQYF,TGTGCCAGCAGTCCGCGAAAAACGGGACAGCCTACTGGAGAGACCCAGTACTTC,TRBV6-1,TRBJ2-5,TRBD1,.